Detailed here is one TCR beta chain. CDR1 SGHRS and CDR2 YFSETQ come from the germline V gene. The trim removed 0 bases at V and 1 base at J, leaving 12 bases unmatched. This CDR3 region has 18 residues. PCR was performed a second time for about 7 to 11 cycles using a sample-barcoded 5' primer and a J-beta primer mix. TCRdb re-analysed the 5' RACE reads in MiXCR, keeping a single row per CDR3 protein. The table lists hundreds of thousands of distinct CDR3 sequences, roughly 53% of them singletons. The data belong to a study of blood T cells in healthy people across ages. It was approximately 10 milliliters of peripheral blood that were drawn from each donor.

The origin of this receptor is a man aged 60 to 75 in good health. Sequencing input: blood. The rearrangement joins TRBV5-1 to TRBJ2-7; 8 positions match TRBD2. CDR3 sequence (DNA): TGCGCCAGCAGCTTGGGCAACCCCCAGCGGGGGCCGTCCTACGAGCAGTACTTC. Residues: CASSLGNPQRGPSYEQYF.